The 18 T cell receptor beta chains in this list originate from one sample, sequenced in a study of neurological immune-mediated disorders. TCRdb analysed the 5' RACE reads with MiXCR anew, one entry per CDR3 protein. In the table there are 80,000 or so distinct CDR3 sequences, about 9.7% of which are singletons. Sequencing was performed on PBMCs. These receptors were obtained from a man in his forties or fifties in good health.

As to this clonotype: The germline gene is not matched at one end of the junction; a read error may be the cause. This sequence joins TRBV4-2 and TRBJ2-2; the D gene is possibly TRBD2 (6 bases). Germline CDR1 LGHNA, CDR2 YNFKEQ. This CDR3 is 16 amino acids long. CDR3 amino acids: CANSQDVAAGPVELFF. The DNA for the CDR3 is TGTGCCAACAGCCAAGATGTGGCTGCGGGGCCCGTGGAGCTGTTTTTT.

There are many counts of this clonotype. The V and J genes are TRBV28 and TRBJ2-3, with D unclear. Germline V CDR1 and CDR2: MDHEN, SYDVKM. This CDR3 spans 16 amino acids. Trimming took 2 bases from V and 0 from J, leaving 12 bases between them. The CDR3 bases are TGTGCCAGCAGTTTAGCCAGCACAACTAGCACAGATACGCAGTATTTT. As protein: CASSLASTTSTDTQYF.

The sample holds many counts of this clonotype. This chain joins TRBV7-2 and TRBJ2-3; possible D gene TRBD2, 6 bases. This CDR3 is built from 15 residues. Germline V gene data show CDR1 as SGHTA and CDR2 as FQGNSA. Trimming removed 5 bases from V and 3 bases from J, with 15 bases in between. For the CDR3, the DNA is TGTGCCAGCAGCCCGGAGGGCACTCGAACAGATACGCAGTATTTT. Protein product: CASSPEGTRTDTQYF.

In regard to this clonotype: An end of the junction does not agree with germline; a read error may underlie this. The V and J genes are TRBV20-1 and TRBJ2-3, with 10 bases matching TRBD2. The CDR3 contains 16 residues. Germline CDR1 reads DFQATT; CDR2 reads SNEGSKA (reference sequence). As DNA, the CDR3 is TGCAGTGCTATATATCCAGCGGGGGGGCCTAGAGATACACAGTATTTT. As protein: CSAIYPAGGPRDTQYF.

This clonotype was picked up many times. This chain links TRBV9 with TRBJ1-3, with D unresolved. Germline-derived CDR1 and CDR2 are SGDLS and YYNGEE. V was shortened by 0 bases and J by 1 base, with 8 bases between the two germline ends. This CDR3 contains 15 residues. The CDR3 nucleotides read TGTGCCAGCAGCGTAGGAGGCAGTTCTGGAAACACCATATATTTT. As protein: CASSVGGSSGNTIYF.

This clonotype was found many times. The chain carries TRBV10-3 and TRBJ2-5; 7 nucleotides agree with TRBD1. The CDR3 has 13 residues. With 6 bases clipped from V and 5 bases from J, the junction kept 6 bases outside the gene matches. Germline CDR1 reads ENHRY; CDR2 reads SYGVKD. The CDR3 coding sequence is TGTGCCATCAGCGTGACAGGGATGGAGACCCAGTACTTC. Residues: CAISVTGMETQYF.

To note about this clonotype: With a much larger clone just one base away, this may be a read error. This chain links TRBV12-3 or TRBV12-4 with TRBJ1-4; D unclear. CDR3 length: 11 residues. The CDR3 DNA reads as TGTGCCGGCAGCCCAAATGAAAAACTGTTTTTT. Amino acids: CAGSPNEKLFF.

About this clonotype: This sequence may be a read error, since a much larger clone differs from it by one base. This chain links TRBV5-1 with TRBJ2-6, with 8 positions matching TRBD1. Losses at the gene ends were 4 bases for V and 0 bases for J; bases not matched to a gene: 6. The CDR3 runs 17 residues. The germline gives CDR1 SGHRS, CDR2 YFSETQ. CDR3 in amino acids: CASSGHGQGSGANVLTF. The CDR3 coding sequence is TGCGCCAGCAGCGGACACGGACAGGGCTCTGGGGCCAACGTCCTGACTTTC.

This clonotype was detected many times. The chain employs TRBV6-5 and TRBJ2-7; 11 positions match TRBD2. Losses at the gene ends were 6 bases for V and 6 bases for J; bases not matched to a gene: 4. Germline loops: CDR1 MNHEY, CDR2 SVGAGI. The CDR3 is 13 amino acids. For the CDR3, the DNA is TGTGCCAGCAGCCGCGGGACTAGCGGCGAGCAGTACTTC. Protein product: CASSRGTSGEQYF.

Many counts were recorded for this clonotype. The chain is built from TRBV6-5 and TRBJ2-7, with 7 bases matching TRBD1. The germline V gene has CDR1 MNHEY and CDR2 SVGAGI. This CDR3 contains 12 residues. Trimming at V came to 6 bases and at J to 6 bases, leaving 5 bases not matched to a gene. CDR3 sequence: CASSLQGLEQYF. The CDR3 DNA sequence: TGTGCCAGCAGCCTACAGGGGCTCGAGCAGTACTTC.

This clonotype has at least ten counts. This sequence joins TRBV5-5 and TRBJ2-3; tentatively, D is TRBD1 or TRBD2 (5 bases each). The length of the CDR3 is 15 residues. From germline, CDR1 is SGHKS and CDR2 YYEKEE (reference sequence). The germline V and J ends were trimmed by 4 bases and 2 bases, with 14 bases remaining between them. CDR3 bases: TGTGCCAGCAGCAAGGGACCCCCCCCCACAGATACGCAGTATTTT. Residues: CASSKGPPPTDTQYF.

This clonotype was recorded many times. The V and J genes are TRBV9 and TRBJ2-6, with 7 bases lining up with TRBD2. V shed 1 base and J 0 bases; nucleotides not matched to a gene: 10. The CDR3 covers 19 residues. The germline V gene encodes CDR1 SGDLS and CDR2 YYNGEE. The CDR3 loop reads CASSVSFLAATSGANVLTF. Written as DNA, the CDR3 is TGTGCCAGCAGCGTATCCTTCCTAGCGGCCACCTCTGGGGCCAACGTCCTGACTTTC.

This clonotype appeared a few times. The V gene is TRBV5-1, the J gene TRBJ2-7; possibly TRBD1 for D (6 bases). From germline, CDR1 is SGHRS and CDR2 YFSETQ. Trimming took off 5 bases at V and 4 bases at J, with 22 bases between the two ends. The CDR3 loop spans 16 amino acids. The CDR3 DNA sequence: TGCGCCAGCAGGTCTTTACCGGGACAAGAGAGGTACGAGCAGTACTTC. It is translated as CASRSLPGQERYEQYF.

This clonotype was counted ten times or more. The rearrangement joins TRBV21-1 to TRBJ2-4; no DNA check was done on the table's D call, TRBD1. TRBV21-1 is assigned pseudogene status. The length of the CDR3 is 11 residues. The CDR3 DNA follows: TGTGCCAGCAGACAGGGAAACATTCAGTACTTC. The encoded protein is CASRQGNIQYF.

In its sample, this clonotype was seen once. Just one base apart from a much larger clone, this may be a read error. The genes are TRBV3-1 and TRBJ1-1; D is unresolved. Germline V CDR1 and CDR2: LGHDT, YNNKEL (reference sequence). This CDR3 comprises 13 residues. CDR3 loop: CAISPPSEGKAFF. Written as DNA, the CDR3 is TGTGCCATCAGCCCCCCGTCAGAGGGAAAAGCTTTCTTT.

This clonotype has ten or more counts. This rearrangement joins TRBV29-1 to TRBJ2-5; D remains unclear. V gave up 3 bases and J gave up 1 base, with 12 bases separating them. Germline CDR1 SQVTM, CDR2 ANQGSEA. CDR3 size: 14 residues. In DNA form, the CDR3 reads TGCAGCGTTGAGGGTACCGGTCTCCAAGAGACCCAGTACTTC. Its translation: CSVEGTGLQETQYF.

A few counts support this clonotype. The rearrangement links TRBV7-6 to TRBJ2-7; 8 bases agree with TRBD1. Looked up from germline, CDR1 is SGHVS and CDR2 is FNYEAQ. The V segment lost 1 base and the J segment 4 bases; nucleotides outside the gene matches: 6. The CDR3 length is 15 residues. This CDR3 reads CASSLDRGVSYEQYF. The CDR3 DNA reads TGTGCCAGCAGCTTAGACAGGGGGGTTTCTTACGAGCAGTACTTC.

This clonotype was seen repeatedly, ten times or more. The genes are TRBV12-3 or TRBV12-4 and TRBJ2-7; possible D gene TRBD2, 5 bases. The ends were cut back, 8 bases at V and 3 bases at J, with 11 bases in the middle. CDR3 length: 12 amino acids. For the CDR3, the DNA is TGTGCCAGCGGGCCCCGGGACTACGAGCAGTACTTC. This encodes CASGPRDYEQYF.